These T cell receptor beta chains were read from a single sample in a study of CD8 T cells in Susac syndrome. TCRdb re-analysed the immunoSEQ multiplex PCR reads in MiXCR, keeping a single row per CDR3 protein. The sample contains around 270,000 distinct CDR3 sequences, almost 85% of which appear only once. The sequencing input was CD8+ T cells from PBMCs. These TCRs come from a human donor with multiple sclerosis. CDR3s include the opening cysteine and the closing phenylalanine or tryptophan. The D gene is left open where the match is weak. Where a row states a size, it is once, few, many or the class of an expanded clone; other rows omit it.

clone_size j_call d_call v_call cdr3_nt cdr3_aa
- TRBJ1-1 - TRBV19 TGTGCCAGTAGTCCAGAGGACAGCTCGAACACTGAAGCTTTCTTT CASSPEDSSNTEAFF
- TRBJ1-2 - TRBV7-9 TGTGCCAGCAGCTTAGCGTTAGAGAGCTATGGCTACACCTTC CASSLALESYGYTF
few TRBJ2-1 - TRBV7-9 TGTGCCAGCAGCCCCAGGAGGGAGAATGAGCAGTTCTTC CASSPRRENEQFF
- TRBJ2-7 - TRBV4-3 TGCGCCAGCAGCCATCTATGGGAAGTTTCGGGCTACGAGCAGTACTTC CASSHLWEVSGYEQYF
- TRBJ1-1 TRBD1 TRBV19 TGTGCCAGTACCCCAGGACAGGGAAGGAACACTGAAGCTTTCTTT CASTPGQGRNTEAFF
once TRBJ2-5 - TRBV12-3/TRBV12-4 TGTGCCAGCGAGAATAGCCTCCAAGAAACCCAGTACTTC CASENSLQETQYF
- TRBJ1-1 - TRBV30 TGTGCCTGGAGTTTGGCTATGAACACTGAAGCTTTCTTT CAWSLAMNTEAFF
- TRBJ1-5 - TRBV30 TGTGCCTGGAGTGTCGGGGTTGGGTACAATCAGCCCCAGCATTTT CAWSVGVGYNQPQHF
- TRBJ2-1 - TRBV10-1 TGCGCCAGCAGTGAGTTGCTCGGGTCCTACAATGAGCAGTTCTTC CASSELLGSYNEQFF
- TRBJ2-1 - TRBV19 TGTGCCAGTAGTATAGATCCCTTTGAGCAGTTCTTC CASSIDPFEQFF
- TRBJ1-1 - TRBV7-3 TGTGCCAGCAGCTCAGGGGTGAACACTGAAGCTTTCTTT CASSSGVNTEAFF
- TRBJ2-1 - TRBV20-1 TGCAGTGGGGCCATAGCGACGTACAATGAGCAGTTCTTC CSGAIATYNEQFF
- TRBJ2-1 - TRBV15 TGTGCCACCAGCCCCCGAACGCTCAATGAGCAGCTCTTC CATSPRTLNEQLF
- TRBJ2-7 TRBD2 TRBV3-1 TGTGCCAGCAGGCTTTATAGGCCGGTCCCGGGACTAGCGGGAGAAGTCCGCGAGCAGTACTTC CASRLYRPVPGLAGEVREQYF
- TRBJ1-1 - TRBV19 TGTGCCAGTAGTATCCTGAACACTGAAGCTTTCTTT CASSILNTEAFF
- TRBJ1-5 TRBD1 TRBV7-9 TGTGCCAGCGGCGAGGGACAGGGGGTCGGCCAGCCCCAGCATTTT CASGEGQGVGQPQHF
- TRBJ2-7 TRBD2 TRBV7-7 TGTGCTAGCAGCTTAGAAGGGACTAGCGGGAGTAGTAAGCAGTACTTC CASSLEGTSGSSKQYF